This T cell receptor (beta chain) originates from a study of blood T cells in healthy people across ages. The length of the CDR3 is 13 residues. V lost 5 bases and J lost 4, with 12 bases in between. The germline V gene encodes CDR1 SEHNR and CDR2 FQNEAQ (reference sequence). With a J-beta primer mix and a sample-barcoded 5' primer, a second PCR ran about 6 to 11 cycles. TCRdb itself ran the 5' RACE reads through MiXCR, one entry per CDR3 protein. The sample has some 1.4 million distinct CDR3 sequences; roughly 45% are singletons. To note about this clonotype: The antigen is unknown.

General study findings and limits: Age brought a roughly linear fall in TCR beta diversity measured per million T cells.

The specimen was blood. The clonotype originates from a woman aged 18-29 years in good health. The chain joins TRBV7-9 to TRBJ2-7; D unresolved. CDR3 sequence (DNA): TGTGCCAGCAGCCCACTCCAACTATACGAGCAGTACTTC. Translated: CASSPLQLYEQYF.